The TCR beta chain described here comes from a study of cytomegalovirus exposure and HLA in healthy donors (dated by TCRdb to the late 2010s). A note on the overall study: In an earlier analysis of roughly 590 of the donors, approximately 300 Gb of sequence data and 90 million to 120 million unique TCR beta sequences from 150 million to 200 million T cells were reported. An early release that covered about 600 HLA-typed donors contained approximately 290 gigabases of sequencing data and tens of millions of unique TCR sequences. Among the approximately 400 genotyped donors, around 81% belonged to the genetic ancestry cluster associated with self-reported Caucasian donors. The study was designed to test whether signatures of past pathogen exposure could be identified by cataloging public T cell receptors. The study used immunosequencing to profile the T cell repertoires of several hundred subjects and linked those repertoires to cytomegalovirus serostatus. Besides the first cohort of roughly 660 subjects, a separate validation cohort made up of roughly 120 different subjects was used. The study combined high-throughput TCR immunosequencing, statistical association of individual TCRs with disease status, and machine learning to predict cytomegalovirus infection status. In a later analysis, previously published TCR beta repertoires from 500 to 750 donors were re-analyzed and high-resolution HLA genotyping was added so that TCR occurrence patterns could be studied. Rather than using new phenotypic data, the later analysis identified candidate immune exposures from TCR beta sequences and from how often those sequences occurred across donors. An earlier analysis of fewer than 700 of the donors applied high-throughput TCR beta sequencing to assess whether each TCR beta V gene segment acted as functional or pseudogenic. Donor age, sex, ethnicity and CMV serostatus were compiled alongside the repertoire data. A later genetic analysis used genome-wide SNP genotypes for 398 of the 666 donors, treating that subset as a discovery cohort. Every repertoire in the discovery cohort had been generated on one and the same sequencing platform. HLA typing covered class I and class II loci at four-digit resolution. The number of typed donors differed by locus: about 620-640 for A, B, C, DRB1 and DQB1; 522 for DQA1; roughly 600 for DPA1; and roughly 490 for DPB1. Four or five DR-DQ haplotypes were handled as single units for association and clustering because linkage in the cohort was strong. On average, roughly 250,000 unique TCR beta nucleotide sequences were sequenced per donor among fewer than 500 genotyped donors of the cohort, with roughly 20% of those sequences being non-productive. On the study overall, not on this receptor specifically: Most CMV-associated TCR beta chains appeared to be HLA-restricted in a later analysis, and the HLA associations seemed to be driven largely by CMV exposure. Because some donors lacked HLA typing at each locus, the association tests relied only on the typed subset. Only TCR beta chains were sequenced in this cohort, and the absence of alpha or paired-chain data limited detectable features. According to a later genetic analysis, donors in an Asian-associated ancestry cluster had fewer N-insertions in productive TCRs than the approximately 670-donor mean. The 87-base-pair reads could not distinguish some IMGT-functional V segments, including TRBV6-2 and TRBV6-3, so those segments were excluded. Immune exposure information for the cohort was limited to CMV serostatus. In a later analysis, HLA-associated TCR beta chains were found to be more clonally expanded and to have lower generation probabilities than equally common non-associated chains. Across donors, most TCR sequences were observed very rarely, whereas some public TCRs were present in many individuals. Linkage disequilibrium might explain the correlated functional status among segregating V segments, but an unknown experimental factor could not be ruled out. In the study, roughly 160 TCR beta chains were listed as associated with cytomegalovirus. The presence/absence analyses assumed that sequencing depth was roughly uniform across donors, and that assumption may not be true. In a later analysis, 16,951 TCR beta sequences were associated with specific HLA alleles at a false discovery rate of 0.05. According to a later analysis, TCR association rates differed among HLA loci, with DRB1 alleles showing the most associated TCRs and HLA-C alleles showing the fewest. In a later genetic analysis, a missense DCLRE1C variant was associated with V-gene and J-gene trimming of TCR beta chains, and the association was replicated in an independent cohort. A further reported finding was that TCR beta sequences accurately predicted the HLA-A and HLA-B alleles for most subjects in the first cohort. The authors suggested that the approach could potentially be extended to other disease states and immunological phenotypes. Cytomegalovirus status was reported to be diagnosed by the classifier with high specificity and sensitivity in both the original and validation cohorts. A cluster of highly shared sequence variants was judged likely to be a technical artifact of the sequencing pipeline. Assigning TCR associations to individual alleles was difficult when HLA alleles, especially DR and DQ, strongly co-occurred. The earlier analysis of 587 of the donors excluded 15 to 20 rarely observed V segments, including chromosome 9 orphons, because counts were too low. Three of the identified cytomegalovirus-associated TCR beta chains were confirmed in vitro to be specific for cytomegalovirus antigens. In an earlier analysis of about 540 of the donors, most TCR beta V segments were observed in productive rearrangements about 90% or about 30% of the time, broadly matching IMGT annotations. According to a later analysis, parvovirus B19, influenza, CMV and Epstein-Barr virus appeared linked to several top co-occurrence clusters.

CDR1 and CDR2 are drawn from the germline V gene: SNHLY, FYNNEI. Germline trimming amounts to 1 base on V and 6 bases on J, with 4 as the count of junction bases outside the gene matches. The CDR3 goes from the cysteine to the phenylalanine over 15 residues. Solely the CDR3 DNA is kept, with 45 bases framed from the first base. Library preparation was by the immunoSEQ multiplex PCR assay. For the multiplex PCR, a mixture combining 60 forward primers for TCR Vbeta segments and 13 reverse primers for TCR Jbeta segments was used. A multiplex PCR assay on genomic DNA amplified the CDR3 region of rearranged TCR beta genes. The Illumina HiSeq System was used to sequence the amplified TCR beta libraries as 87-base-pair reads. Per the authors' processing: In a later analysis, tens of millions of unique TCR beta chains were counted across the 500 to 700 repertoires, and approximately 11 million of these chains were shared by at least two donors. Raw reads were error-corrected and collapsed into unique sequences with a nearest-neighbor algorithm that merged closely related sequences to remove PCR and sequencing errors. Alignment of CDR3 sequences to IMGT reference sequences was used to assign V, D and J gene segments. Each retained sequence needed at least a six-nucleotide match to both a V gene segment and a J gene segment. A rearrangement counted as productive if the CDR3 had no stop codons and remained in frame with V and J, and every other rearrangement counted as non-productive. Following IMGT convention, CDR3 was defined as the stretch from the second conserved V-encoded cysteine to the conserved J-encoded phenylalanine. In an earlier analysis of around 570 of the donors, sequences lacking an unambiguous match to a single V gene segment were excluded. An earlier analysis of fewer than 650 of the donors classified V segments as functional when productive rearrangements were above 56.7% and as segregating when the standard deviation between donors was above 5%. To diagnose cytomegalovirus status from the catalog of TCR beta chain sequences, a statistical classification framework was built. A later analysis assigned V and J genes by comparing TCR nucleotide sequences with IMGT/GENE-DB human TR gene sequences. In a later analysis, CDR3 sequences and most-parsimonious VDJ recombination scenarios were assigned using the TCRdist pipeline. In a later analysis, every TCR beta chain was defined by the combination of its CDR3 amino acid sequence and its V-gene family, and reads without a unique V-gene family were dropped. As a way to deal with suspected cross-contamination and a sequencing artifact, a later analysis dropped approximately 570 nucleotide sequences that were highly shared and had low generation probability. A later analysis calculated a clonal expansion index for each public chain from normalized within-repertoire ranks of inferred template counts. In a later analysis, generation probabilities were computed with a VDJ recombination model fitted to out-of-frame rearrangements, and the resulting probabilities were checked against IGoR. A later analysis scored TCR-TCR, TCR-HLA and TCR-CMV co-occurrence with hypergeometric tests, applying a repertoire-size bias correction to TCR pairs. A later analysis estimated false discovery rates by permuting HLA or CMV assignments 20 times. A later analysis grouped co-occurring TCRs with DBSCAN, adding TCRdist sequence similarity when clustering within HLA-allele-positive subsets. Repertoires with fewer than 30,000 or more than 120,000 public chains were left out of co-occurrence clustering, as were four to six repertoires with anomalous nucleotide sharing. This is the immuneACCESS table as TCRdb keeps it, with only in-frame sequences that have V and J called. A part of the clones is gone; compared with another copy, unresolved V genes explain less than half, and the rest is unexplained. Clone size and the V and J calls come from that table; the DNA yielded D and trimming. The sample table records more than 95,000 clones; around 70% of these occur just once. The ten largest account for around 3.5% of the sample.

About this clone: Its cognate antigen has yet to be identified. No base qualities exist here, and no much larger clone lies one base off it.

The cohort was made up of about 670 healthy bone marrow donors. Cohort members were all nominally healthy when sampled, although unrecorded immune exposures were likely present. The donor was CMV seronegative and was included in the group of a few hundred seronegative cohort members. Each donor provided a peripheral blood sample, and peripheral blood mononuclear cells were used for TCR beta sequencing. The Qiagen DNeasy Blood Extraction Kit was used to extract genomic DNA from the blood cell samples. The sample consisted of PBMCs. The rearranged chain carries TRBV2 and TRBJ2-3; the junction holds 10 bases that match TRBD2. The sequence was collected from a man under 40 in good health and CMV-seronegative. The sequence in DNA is TGTGCCAGCAGTGAAGAGGTGACTAGCGGGGATACGCAGTATTTT. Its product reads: CASSEEVTSGDTQYF. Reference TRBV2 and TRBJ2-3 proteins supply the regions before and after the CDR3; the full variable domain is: EPEVTQTPSHQVTQMGQEVILRCVPISNHLYFYWYRQILGQKVEFLVSFYNNEISEKSEIFDDQFSVERPDGSNFTLKIRSTKLEDSAMYFCASSEEVTSGDTQYFGPGTRLTVL.